These 19 T cell receptor beta chains share one sample of origin, sequenced in a study of somatic mutations in cytotoxic T cells in rheumatoid arthritis. Generated by immunoSEQ multiplex PCR, the TCRdb table keeps only in-frame clones and is missing some. The sample has around 11,000 clones; 70% to 85% are singletons. Sequencing was performed on CD8+ T cells sorted from blood. The receptors stem from an adult with rheumatoid arthritis.

This sequence joins TRBV7-2 and TRBJ2-1, with a possible D match to TRBD2 (7 bases). CDR1 is SGHTA, CDR2 FQGNSA, per germline. Trimming cost V 2 bases and J 5 bases, with 19 bases left between them. This CDR3 comprises 17 residues. DNA for the CDR3: TGTGCCAGCAGCTTAATAGCGTTTGGGGGGGCCAACAATGAGCAGTTCTTC. It translates to CASSLIAFGGANNEQFF.

The rearrangement links TRBV27 to TRBJ1-2; D is unclear. The CDR3 is 14 residues long. Germline V gives CDR1 MNHEY, CDR2 SMNVEV (reference sequence). With 0 bases removed from V and 8 bases from J, the gap between germline ends came to 13 bases. The CDR3, as DNA: TGTGCCAGCAGTTTATCCGGAGGGATGAGGGGCTACACCTTC. Amino acids: CASSLSGGMRGYTF.

The rearrangement links TRBV7-9 to TRBJ2-5; unclear D gene. V was cut by 8 bases and J by 3 bases, with 13 bases left in between. The germline V gene has CDR1 SEHNR and CDR2 FQNEAQ (reference sequence). The CDR3 spans 13 residues. CDR3 coding DNA: TGTGCCAGCGGTGCCCAGGCAAAAGAGACCCAGTACTTC. It specifies CASGAQAKETQYF.

V is TRBV27 and J is TRBJ1-5; no clear D. The germline V gene encodes CDR1 MNHEY and CDR2 SMNVEV (reference sequence). Trimming took off 4 bases at V and 3 bases at J, with 7 bases between the two ends. The CDR3 has 13 residues. CDR3 residues: CASSWQANQPQHF. Here the CDR3 DNA reads TGTGCCAGCAGTTGGCAGGCCAATCAGCCCCAGCATTTT.

This clone is medium-sized in the sample. The V and J genes are TRBV7-9 and TRBJ1-1; no firm D call. In germline, CDR1 is SEHNR, CDR2 FQNEAQ (reference sequence). CDR3 length: 12 amino acids. V was shortened by 6 bases and J by 0 bases, with 5 bases between the two germline ends. CDR3 DNA: TGTGCCAGCAGGCGGATGAACACTGAAGCTTTCTTT. Its protein is CASRRMNTEAFF.

This clone was counted only a few times. The V call is TRBV9, the J call TRBJ2-2; perhaps TRBD2 as D (5 bases). The CDR3 spans 14 residues. Germline V gene sequence: CDR1 SGDLS, CDR2 YYNGEE. V gave up 0 bases and J gave up 3 bases, with 6 bases separating them. CDR3 DNA: TGTGCCAGCAGCGTAGTAGCGCACACCGGGGAGCTGTTTTTT. Protein product: CASSVVAHTGELFF.

The V and J genes are TRBV11-2 and TRBJ2-7; D is tentatively TRBD1 or TRBD2 (5 bases each). Trimming took off 5 bases at V and 6 bases at J, with 17 bases between the two ends. Germline V gene data show CDR1 as SGHAT and CDR2 as FQNNGV. The length of the CDR3 is 14 residues. CDR3 nucleotides: TGTGCCAGCAGCAGAGGGCAGGGCTCATCCGAGCAGTACTTC. Translation gives CASSRGQGSSEQYF.

J is TRBJ2-7 and V is TRBV27; 9 bases are shared with TRBD1. Trimming cost V 4 bases and J 6 bases; bases outside gene matches: 7. Germline loops: CDR1 MNHEY, CDR2 SMNVEV (reference sequence). The length of the CDR3 is 14 residues. CDR3 sequence: CASSSGTGYSEQYF. In DNA form, the CDR3 reads TGTGCCAGCAGTTCCGGGACAGGGTATTCCGAGCAGTACTTC.

The gene calls are TRBV5-6 and TRBJ2-7; D may be TRBD1 (5 bases). Per the germline V gene, CDR1 is SGHDT and CDR2 is YYEEEE. Trimming cost V 0 bases and J 0 bases, with 7 bases left between them. The CDR3 extends over 14 amino acids. Here the CDR3 reads CASSLGQGSYEQYF. CDR3 nucleotides: TGTGCCAGCAGCTTGGGTCAGGGCTCCTACGAGCAGTACTTC.

The CDR3 protein is CASSKARRGRTWSNQPQHF. CDR3 DNA sequence: TGTGCCAGCAGCAAAGCTAGACGAGGGCGGACGTGGAGCAATCAGCCCCAGCATTTT. This sequence joins TRBV21-1 and TRBJ1-5. TRBV21-1 is assigned pseudogene status. This CDR3 spans 19 amino acids.

J is TRBJ2-1 and V is TRBV29-1; 10 bases match TRBD1. Germline assignment: CDR1 SQVTM and CDR2 ANQGSEA. The V gene end was trimmed by 8 bases and the J gene end by 2 bases; junction bases not matched to a gene: 6. This CDR3 has 14 residues. The CDR3 DNA reads as TGCAGCCCAGACGGGACAGGGGCCTACAATGAGCAGTTCTTC. Translation: CSPDGTGAYNEQFF.

The CDR3 loop is CASRAWGGASSYNSPLHF. CDR3 in DNA: TGTGCCAGCAGAGCGTGGGGAGGGGCAAGCTCCTATAATTCACCCCTCCACTTT. The chain is built from TRBV5-6 and TRBJ1-6; TRBD1 is a possible D gene (5 bases). V lost 5 bases and J 0 bases, leaving 18 bases between the germline ends. The CDR3 totals 18 residues. The germline V gene has CDR1 SGHDT and CDR2 YYEEEE.

The J gene is TRBJ2-2, the V gene TRBV7-2, with D hard to call. Germline loops: CDR1 SGHTA, CDR2 FQGNSA. CDR3 length: 14 residues. Trimming pared 2 bases from V and 9 bases from J, leaving 13 bases between. The CDR3 region is CASSLILSGWELFF. The DNA of the CDR3 is TGTGCCAGCAGCTTAATCTTATCTGGATGGGAGCTGTTTTTT.

This chain connects TRBV5-1 to TRBJ2-1; perhaps D is TRBD1 or TRBD2 (5 bases each). CDR3 length: 15 amino acids. Trimming took 1 base from V and 5 from J, leaving 13 bases between them. CDR1 is SGHRS, CDR2 YFSETQ, per germline. CDR3 loop: CASSLSGTLNNEQFF. In DNA, the CDR3 is TGCGCCAGCAGCTTGTCAGGGACCCTTAACAATGAGCAGTTCTTC.

The J gene is TRBJ2-7, the V gene TRBV5-4, with 15 nucleotides matching TRBD2. Unmatched junction bases numbered 5, after V lost 3 bases and J lost 7 bases. This CDR3 contains 15 residues. Per the germline V gene, CDR1 is SGHNT and CDR2 is YYREEE (reference sequence). The CDR3 region has the DNA TGTGCCAGCAGCTATGGACTAGCGGGGGGGCGTGAGCAGTACTTC. Amino acid sequence: CASSYGLAGGREQYF.

This chain links TRBV5-8 with TRBJ2-5; D could derive from TRBD1 or TRBD2 (5 bases each). V was shortened by 3 bases and J by 3 bases, with 12 bases between the two germline ends. In germline, CDR1 is SGHTS, CDR2 YDEGEE. This CDR3 is built from 14 residues. CDR3 DNA sequence: TGTGCCAGCAGCTACGGGGCTTACAAAGAGACCCAGTACTTC. Translation: CASSYGAYKETQYF.

This clone was detected only a few times. The chain joins TRBV7-9 to TRBJ2-7; D is perhaps TRBD1 or TRBD2 (5 bases each). Trimming cost V 5 bases and J 4 bases, with 15 bases left between them. CDR1 is SEHNR and CDR2 is FQNEAQ in the germline V gene (reference sequence). CDR3 length equals 14 residues. CDR3 nucleotides: TGTGCCAGCAGCCTCCTGGGGGTAGATTACGAGCAGTACTTC. Encoded protein: CASSLLGVDYEQYF.

This clone was observed once. This chain connects TRBV9 to TRBJ2-5, with a tentative D call TRBD1 (6 bases). The CDR3 spans 12 residues. V gave up 5 bases and J gave up 4 bases, with 9 bases separating them. Germline V gene sequence: CDR1 SGDLS, CDR2 YYNGEE. CDR3 DNA sequence: TGTGCCAGCAGTATACAGGGAGAGACCCAGTACTTC. It is translated as CASSIQGETQYF.

This rearrangement joins TRBV7-6 to TRBJ2-1; possibly TRBD2 for D (6 bases). Germline assignment: CDR1 SGHVS and CDR2 FNYEAQ. V was cut by 5 bases and J by 0 bases, with 20 bases left in between. The CDR3 sequence is 18 residues long. This chain's CDR3 is CASSQTAGRVSSYNEQFF. The CDR3 DNA reads TGTGCCAGCAGCCAGACCGCGGGACGGGTGAGCTCCTACAATGAGCAGTTCTTC.